What follows are 7 T cell receptor beta chains derived from one specimen sequenced in a study of CD8 T cells in Susac syndrome. With random hexamers, about 0.5 to 1 ug RNA was reverse transcribed. From the immunoSEQ multiplex PCR reads, TCRdb called clonotypes with MiXCR, one entry per CDR3 protein. There are 120,000 to 150,000 distinct CDR3 sequences in the sample; 94% occur only once, and 0.075% to 0.09% lies in the top ten. The sample comprised CD4+ T cells from PBMCs. Source of these receptors: a human donor in good health.

This chain links TRBV10-3 with TRBJ2-3, with 13 bases fitting TRBD2. This CDR3 has 16 residues. V lost 8 bases, J lost 8 bases, and 13 bases stayed unmatched. Germline lookup yields CDR1 ENHRY and CDR2 SYGVKD. CDR3 coding DNA: TGTGCCATCGGACGGACTAGCGGGAGCCCTATGCGTACGCAGTATTTT. Its protein is CAIGRTSGSPMRTQYF.

The V call is TRBV29-1, the J call TRBJ2-7; D possibly corresponds to TRBD2 (6 bases). V was trimmed by 7 bases and J by 2 bases, leaving 12 bases between them. Germline V gene data show CDR1 as SQVTM and CDR2 as ANQGSEA. This CDR3 spans 12 amino acids. This chain's CDR3 is CSGGGPTYEQYF. The CDR3 DNA sequence: TGCAGCGGTGGAGGGCCGACCTACGAGCAGTACTTC.

The V gene is TRBV12-3 or TRBV12-4, the J gene TRBJ2-1, with D perhaps TRBD1 (5 bases). The CDR3 consists of 16 residues. V lost 6 bases and J 0 bases, leaving 15 bases between the germline ends. The CDR3 reads CASSRHGASSYNEQFF. The CDR3 DNA follows: TGTGCCAGCAGCCGCCATGGGGCGAGCTCCTACAATGAGCAGTTCTTC.

The chain links TRBV6-7 to TRBJ2-1, with D perhaps given as TRBD1 or TRBD2 (5 bases each). TRBV6-7 is an ORF, and what it does is uncertain. CDR3 length: 18 residues. V gave up 5 bases and J gave up 1 base, with 21 bases separating them. DNA for the CDR3: TGTGCCAGCAGTGGCCTCGGGGCGGGTCTTGGATCCTACAATGAGCAGTTCTTC. Residues: CASSGLGAGLGSYNEQFF.

In nucleotides, the CDR3 is TGCAGCGTTGCCGGGACAGGTGGCACAGATACGCAGTATTTT. Amino acid sequence: CSVAGTGGTDTQYF. The genes are TRBV29-1 and TRBJ2-3, with 8 bases matching TRBD1. The CDR3 length is 14 residues. The V segment lost 4 bases and the J segment 1 base; nucleotides outside the gene matches: 4. Germline CDR1 reads SQVTM; CDR2 reads ANQGSEA.

V and J are TRBV6-5 and TRBJ2-1; 7 bases are shared with TRBD2. Germline loops: CDR1 MNHEY, CDR2 SVGAGI. Trimming at V came to 2 bases and at J to 8 bases, leaving 9 bases not matched to a gene. The CDR3 length is 15 residues. CDR3 sequence reads: CASSYDLAVFDEQFF. The DNA for the CDR3 is TGTGCCAGCAGTTACGATCTAGCGGTTTTCGATGAGCAGTTCTTC.

The rearrangement joins TRBV7-2 to TRBJ1-2, with 8 bases that match TRBD1. Trimming cost V 0 bases and J 0 bases; bases outside gene matches: 0. Germline V gives CDR1 SGHTA, CDR2 FQGNSA. The CDR3 spans 15 residues. CDR3 nucleotide sequence: TGTGCCAGCAGCTTAGCCAGGGGGCCTAACTATGGCTACACCTTC. It is translated as CASSLARGPNYGYTF.